What follows are 20 T cell receptor beta chains derived from one specimen sequenced in a study of brain T cells in children with intractable seizures. Noted time point: blood from clinic visit 5 months post-surgery; TSC patient then seizure free. Clones were read by immunoSEQ multiplex PCR, and TCRdb kept only the in-frame ones, dropping some. Of 340,000 or so clones in the sample, 93% were seen once. The specimen was peripheral blood, collected about 5 months after surgery. The receptors shown here come from a boy younger than two with tuberous sclerosis and intractable seizures.

The gene calls are TRBV10-1 and TRBJ2-7; no reliable D call. The CDR3 is 12 amino acids. The germline gives CDR1 WNHNN, CDR2 SYGVQD (reference sequence). V was pared by 2 bases and J by 1 base, with 3 bases between. DNA of the CDR3: TGCGCCAGCAGTGAGGTTTCCTACGAGCAGTACTTC. This encodes CASSEVSYEQYF.

This clone occurred once. This chain links TRBV4-2 with TRBJ2-7, with a possible D match to TRBD1 (6 bases). This CDR3 contains 15 residues. Trimming removed 3 bases at V and 5 bases at J, with 17 bases between. Germline lookup yields CDR1 LGHNA and CDR2 YNFKEQ. The CDR3 reads CASSQPDRMGHEQYF. Here the CDR3 DNA reads TGTGCCAGCAGCCAGCCAGACAGGATGGGGCACGAGCAGTACTTC.

The chain is built from TRBV11-1 and TRBJ2-3; unclear D gene. The CDR3 length is 12 residues. Germline V gives CDR1 SGHAT, CDR2 FQDESV (reference sequence). Trimming removed 1 base from V and 5 bases from J, with 4 bases in between. CDR3: CASSLVGDTQYF. As DNA, the CDR3 is TGTGCCAGCAGCTTAGTGGGAGATACGCAGTATTTT.

The chain combines TRBV3-1 (or the pseudogene TRBV3-2) with TRBJ2-5; D is uncertain. Germline values: CDR1 LGHDT, CDR2 YNNKEL (reference sequence). The CDR3 runs to 14 residues. V gave up 5 bases and J gave up 4 bases, with 14 bases separating them. CDR3 protein: CASSAPPERETQYF. CDR3 nucleotides: TGTGCCAGCAGCGCCCCGCCCGAAAGAGAGACCCAGTACTTC.

This clone was counted a single time. The same CDR3 can be traced to other DNA sequences in this sample. This chain uses TRBV6-5 with TRBJ1-1; D call uncertain. V was clipped by 0 bases and J by 1 base, with 6 bases between them. The germline gives CDR1 MNHEY, CDR2 SVGAGI. This CDR3 has 14 residues. This CDR3 reads CASSYSGGNTEAFF. The CDR3 nucleotides read TGTGCCAGCAGTTACTCGGGCGGGAACACTGAAGCTTTCTTT.

J is TRBJ2-2 and V is TRBV13; 9 bases are a match to TRBD2. The CDR3 is 14 amino acids. Looked up from germline, CDR1 is PRHDT and CDR2 is FYEKMQ (reference sequence). J lost 8 bases, V lost 3 bases, and 4 bases had no gene match. CDR3 coding DNA: TGTGCCAGCAGCTTTGCGGGGGGGCCAGGGGAGCTGTTTTTT. It translates to CASSFAGGPGELFF.

This sequence joins TRBV3-1 (or the pseudogene TRBV3-2) and TRBJ2-1, with 12 bases matching TRBD2. J lost 11 bases, V lost 0 bases, and 14 bases had no gene match. Germline assignment: CDR1 LGHDT and CDR2 YNNKEL (reference sequence). CDR3 length equals 18 residues. CDR3 amino acids: CASSQESGTSGWRGQQFF. The CDR3 coding sequence is TGTGCCAGCAGCCAAGAAAGCGGGACTAGCGGGTGGAGGGGCCAGCAGTTCTTC.

V is TRBV29-1 and J is TRBJ2-5; 14 bases map to TRBD2. The V gene end was trimmed by 3 bases and the J gene end by 1 base; junction bases not matched to a gene: 7. The CDR3 is 17 amino acids. Germline V CDR1 and CDR2: SQVTM, ANQGSEA. CDR3 bases: TGCAGCGTTGAGGGACTAGCGGGGGTGGATGCCCAAGAGACCCAGTACTTC. This codes for CSVEGLAGVDAQETQYF.

This clone was counted only a few times. The J gene is TRBJ1-2, the V gene TRBV18; D unclear. Germline CDR1 KGHSH, CDR2 LQKENI. The V gene lost 3 bases and the J gene lost 6 bases, with 11 bases spanning the gap. The CDR3 consists of 13 residues. CDR3 DNA sequence: TGTGCCAGCTCACCGAGCAGGAGGGATGGCTACACCTTC. It yields the protein CASSPSRRDGYTF.

V is TRBV6-5 and J is TRBJ2-5, with D possibly matching TRBD2 (6 bases). Between the trimmed V and J ends, which lost 1 base and 1 base, there was a span of 13 bases. CDR1 is MNHEY and CDR2 is SVGAGI in the germline V gene. The CDR3 is 16 amino acids. CDR3: CASSYFGAGPQETQYF. CDR3 in DNA: TGTGCCAGCAGTTACTTCGGAGCGGGCCCCCAAGAGACCCAGTACTTC.

This clone was seen a single time. J is TRBJ1-1 and V is TRBV11-3; D gene unclear. The V gene's germline CDR1 is SGHNT and CDR2 YENEEA. The V gene lost 5 bases and the J gene lost 2 bases, with 9 bases spanning the gap. The CDR3 covers 13 residues. The CDR3 DNA follows: TGTGCCAGCAGCCCTACAATAAACACTGAAGCTTTCTTT. It translates to CASSPTINTEAFF.

The V call is TRBV19, the J call TRBJ2-7; TRBD2 is a possible D gene (6 bases). The CDR3 loop spans 13 amino acids. Trimming stripped 5 bases from V and 1 base from J, with 9 bases between. In germline, CDR1 is LNHDA, CDR2 SQIVND (reference sequence). This CDR3 reads CASSQGTSYEQYF. CDR3 nucleotide sequence: TGTGCCAGTAGTCAAGGGACTTCCTACGAGCAGTACTTC.

The rearrangement uses TRBV7-8 and TRBJ2-3, with D possibly TRBD2 on 6 matching bases. This CDR3 region has 17 residues. CDR1 and CDR2 from the germline V gene are SGHVS and FQNEAQ. The V end was cut by 7 bases, the J end by 0 bases, with 20 bases between. This CDR3 reads CASTSGETGLSTDTQYF. The CDR3 DNA reads TGTGCCAGCACCTCGGGAGAGACGGGGCTGAGCACAGATACGCAGTATTTT.

CDR3 coding DNA: TGTGCCAGCAGCCGTACCGGGACAGATCCCCTTAACTATGGCTACACCTTC. It codes for CASSRTGTDPLNYGYTF. This chain joins TRBV4-2 and TRBJ1-2; 7 bases agree with TRBD1. Trimming removed 4 bases from V and 1 base from J; junction bases left unmatched: 12. The length of the CDR3 is 17 residues. Germline-derived CDR1 and CDR2 are LGHNA and YNFKEQ.

Comment on this clone: A far bigger clonotype differs at one base, so this is likely a read error. V gene TRBV6-5 combines with J gene TRBJ1-1, with a possible D match to TRBD1 (6 bases). Germline V gene data show CDR1 as MNHEY and CDR2 as SVGAGI. The CDR3 has 13 residues. Between the trimmed V and J ends, which lost 6 bases and 4 bases, there was a span of 12 bases. The DNA for the CDR3 is TGTGCCAGCAGCCCCAGGGGAGTCACTGAAGCTTTCTTT. Protein product: CASSPRGVTEAFF.

The genes are TRBV6-5 and TRBJ1-1; possible D gene TRBD1, 6 bases. CDR3 length equals 15 residues. CDR1 is MNHEY, CDR2 SVGAGI, per germline. V lost 5 bases and J lost 3, with 16 bases in between. The CDR3 loop is CASSPEGRGYTEAFF. The CDR3, as DNA: TGTGCCAGCAGTCCCGAGGGGAGGGGGTACACTGAAGCTTTCTTT.

The genes are TRBV4-1 and TRBJ2-3; possible D gene TRBD2, 6 bases. Trimming removed 3 bases from V and 3 bases from J, with 16 bases in between. Per the germline V gene, CDR1 is MGHRA and CDR2 is YSYEKL. CDR3 length equals 16 residues. Here the CDR3 reads CASSQDPGVKTDTQYF. Here the CDR3 DNA reads TGCGCCAGCAGCCAGGACCCGGGAGTGAAAACAGATACGCAGTATTTT.

This clone occurred once. The chain recombines TRBV27 with TRBJ2-5; D is possibly TRBD1 (5 bases). This CDR3 spans 13 amino acids. The germline V and J ends were trimmed by 8 bases and 2 bases, with 12 bases remaining between them. From germline, CDR1 is MNHEY and CDR2 SMNVEV (reference sequence). The CDR3 is CASGGPGQETQYF. In nucleotides, the CDR3 is TGTGCCAGCGGTGGGCCAGGGCAAGAGACCCAGTACTTC.

The chain links TRBV30 to TRBJ1-2, with a tentative D call TRBD1 (6 bases). CDR1 is GTSNPN and CDR2 is SVGIG in the germline V gene (reference sequence). The CDR3 consists of 13 residues. The V end lost 2 bases, the J end lost 3 bases, and 10 bases lay between the germline ends. CDR3 in amino acids: CAWSTNRDYGYTF. The CDR3 coding sequence is TGTGCCTGGAGTACCAACAGGGACTATGGCTACACCTTC. Full variable domain (remainder filled in from reference TRBV30 and TRBJ1-2): SQTIHQWPATLVQPVGSPLSLECTVEGTSNPNLYWYRQAAGRGLQLLFYSVGIGQISSEVPQNLSASRPQDRQFILSSKKLLLSDSGFYLCAWSTNRDYGYTFGSGTRLTVV.

This rearrangement joins TRBV7-3 to TRBJ2-1; no reliable D call. The CDR3 is 13 residues long. Germline V gene lookup returns CDR1 SGHTA and CDR2 FQGTGA. Trimming left V 0 bases short and J 3 bases short, with 3 bases between. The CDR3 DNA reads as TGTGCCAGCAGCTTAACACTCTACAATGAGCAGTTCTTC. Its translation: CASSLTLYNEQFF.